The present T cell receptor beta chain was sequenced within a study of beta chain features in type 1 diabetes. This clone was seen a few times. Sequencing targeted expressed TCRB transcripts, as all isolated RNA had been reverse transcribed. Only in-frame clones appear in the TCRdb table, and some are missing; sequencing was by immunoSEQ multiplex PCR. This sample has some 44,000 clones, with just over 50% found just once. The sequenced sample consisted of Tregs from blood. This TCR was sampled from a woman aged 18 to 35 in good health.

The CDR3 DNA is TGTGCCAGCAGATCCCTGTACGAGCAGTACTTC. It encodes CASRSLYEQYF. The gene calls are TRBV28 and TRBJ2-7; D is uncertain. Looked up from germline, CDR1 is MDHEN and CDR2 is SYDVKM. This CDR3 comprises 11 residues. V dropped 6 bases and J dropped 4 bases, with 7 bases sitting between them.